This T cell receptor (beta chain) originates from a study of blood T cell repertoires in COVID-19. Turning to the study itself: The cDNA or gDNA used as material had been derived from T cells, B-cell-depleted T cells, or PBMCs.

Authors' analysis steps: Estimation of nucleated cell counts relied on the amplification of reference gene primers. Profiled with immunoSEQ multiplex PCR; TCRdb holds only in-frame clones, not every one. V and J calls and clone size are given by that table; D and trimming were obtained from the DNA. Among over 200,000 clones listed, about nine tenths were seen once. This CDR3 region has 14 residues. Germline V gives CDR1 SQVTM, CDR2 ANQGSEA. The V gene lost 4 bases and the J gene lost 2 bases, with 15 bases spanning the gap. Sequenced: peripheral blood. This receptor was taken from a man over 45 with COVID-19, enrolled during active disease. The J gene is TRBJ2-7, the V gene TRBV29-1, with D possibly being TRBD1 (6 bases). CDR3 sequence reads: CSVGGGRGTYEQYF. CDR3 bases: TGCAGCGTTGGTGGGGGCAGGGGCACCTACGAGCAGTACTTC.